This T cell receptor (beta chain) was observed in a study of cytomegalovirus exposure and HLA in healthy donors (dated by TCRdb to 2016 to 2017). Turning to the overall study: An earlier analysis of roughly 630 of the donors reported 250 to 350 Gb of sequence data and some 100 million unique TCR beta sequences from 150 million to 200 million T cells. An early release that covered 640 HLA-typed donors contained about 300 gigabases of sequencing data and tens of millions of unique TCR sequences. Among the roughly 400 genotyped donors, 81% belonged to the genetic ancestry cluster associated with self-reported Caucasian donors. The study aimed to test whether signatures of past pathogen exposure could be identified by cataloging public T cell receptors. The study used immunosequencing to profile the T cell repertoires of several hundred subjects and linked those repertoires to cytomegalovirus serostatus. In addition to the first cohort of 666 subjects, a separate validation cohort of 130 or so different subjects was used. High-throughput TCR immunosequencing, statistical association of individual TCRs with disease status, and machine learning were combined to predict cytomegalovirus infection status. A later analysis re-examined previously published TCR beta repertoires from around 670 donors and added high-resolution HLA genotyping to investigate patterns of TCR occurrence. Rather than using new phenotypic data, the later analysis identified candidate immune exposures from TCR beta sequences and from how often those sequences occurred across donors. To decide whether each TCR beta V gene segment behaved as functional or pseudogenic, an earlier analysis of approximately 590 of the donors relied on high-throughput TCR beta sequencing. Alongside the repertoire data, information on donor age, sex, ethnicity and CMV serostatus was compiled. In a later genetic analysis, genome-wide SNP genotypes for about 55% of the roughly 670 donors were used, and that subset was treated as a discovery cohort. Every repertoire in the discovery cohort had been generated on one and the same sequencing platform. Class I and class II HLA loci were covered by the typing at four-digit resolution. Typing coverage varied by locus: roughly 629-630 donors for A, B, C, DRB1 and DQB1; more than 500 for DQA1; around 610 for DPA1; around 450 for DPB1. Four or five DR-DQ haplotypes were treated as single units for association and clustering because of strong linkage in the cohort. Among about 400 genotyped donors of the cohort, an average of approximately 240,000 unique TCR beta nucleotide sequences was sequenced per donor, of which 15% to 20% were non-productive.

Library prep was done by the immunoSEQ multiplex PCR assay. For the multiplex PCR, a mixture combining 60 forward primers for TCR Vbeta segments and 13 reverse primers for TCR Jbeta segments was used. The CDR3 region of rearranged TCR beta genes was amplified from genomic DNA by a multiplex PCR assay. On the Illumina HiSeq System, the amplified TCR beta libraries were sequenced as 87-base-pair reads. Per the original workflow: In a later analysis, some 80 million unique TCR beta chains were counted across the roughly 670 repertoires, and around 10 million of these chains were shared by at least two donors. Raw reads were error-corrected and collapsed into unique sequences with a nearest-neighbor algorithm that merged closely related sequences to remove PCR and sequencing errors. To assign V, D and J gene segments, CDR3 sequences were aligned to IMGT reference sequences. For a sequence to be retained, a match of at least six nucleotides was required to both a V gene segment and a J gene segment. A rearrangement was called productive if the CDR3 had no stop codons and remained in frame with V and J, and every other rearrangement was called non-productive. Following IMGT convention, CDR3 was defined as the stretch from the second conserved V-encoded cysteine up to the conserved J-encoded phenylalanine. The earlier analysis of about 590 of the donors excluded sequences that lacked an unambiguous match to a single V gene segment. In an earlier analysis of 587 of the donors, V segments were called functional above 56.7% productive rearrangements and were called segregating when the between-donor standard deviation exceeded 5%. To diagnose cytomegalovirus status from the catalog of TCR beta chain sequences, a statistical classification framework was built. V and J gene assignment, in a later analysis, came from comparing TCR nucleotide sequences with IMGT/GENE-DB human TR gene sequences. A later analysis assigned CDR3 sequences and most-parsimonious VDJ recombination scenarios with the TCRdist pipeline. In a later analysis, each TCR beta chain was defined by its CDR3 amino acid sequence together with its V-gene family, and reads without a unique V-gene family were excluded. As a way to deal with suspected cross-contamination and a sequencing artifact, a later analysis dropped under 600 nucleotide sequences that were highly shared and had low generation probability. In a later analysis, a clonal expansion index for each public chain was calculated from normalized within-repertoire ranks of inferred template counts. Generation probabilities in a later analysis came from a VDJ recombination model fitted to out-of-frame rearrangements, and those results were checked against IGoR. In a later analysis, TCR-TCR, TCR-HLA and TCR-CMV co-occurrence was scored with hypergeometric tests, and a repertoire-size bias correction was applied to TCR pairs. A later analysis estimated false discovery rates by permuting HLA or CMV assignments 20 times. In a later analysis, co-occurring TCRs were grouped using DBSCAN, and TCRdist sequence similarity was added for clustering within HLA-allele-positive subsets. For co-occurrence clustering, repertoires with fewer than 30,000 or more than 120,000 public chains were excluded, along with five repertoires with anomalous nucleotide sharing. Entries here come from immuneACCESS through TCRdb and include only in-frame sequences with V and J called. Some clones fail to appear in such tables; in the studies checked, an unresolved V gene covers under half of the shortfall, and the cause of the remainder is unknown. V and J calls and clone size are copied from that table; D and trimming were computed from the DNA. In this sample the table shows over 150,000 clones, 70% to 85% of which occur a single time. More than 4% of the sample rests with the top ten.

Overall results and qualifications from the work: In vitro tests confirmed that a few of the cytomegalovirus-associated TCR beta chains recognize cytomegalovirus antigens. Compared with the roughly 700-donor mean, donors in an Asian-associated ancestry cluster had fewer N-insertions in productive TCRs, according to a later genetic analysis. Correlated functional status among segregating V segments might be attributable to linkage disequilibrium, but an unknown experimental factor could not be ruled out. In a later analysis, TCR association rates were found to vary across HLA loci, with the most associated TCRs seen for DRB1 alleles and the fewest for HLA-C alleles. Roughly uniform sequencing depth across donors was assumed in presence/absence analyses, although this assumption may not hold. In this cohort, only TCR beta chains were sequenced, and detectable features were limited by the absence of alpha or paired-chain data. A further reported finding was that TCR beta sequences accurately predicted the HLA-A and HLA-B alleles for most subjects in the first cohort. According to a later analysis, parvovirus B19, influenza, CMV and Epstein-Barr virus appeared linked to several top co-occurrence clusters. In an earlier analysis of under 600 of the donors, most TCR beta V segments were observed in productive rearrangements about 87% or about 30% of the time, broadly matching IMGT annotations. According to the authors, the approach could potentially be generalized to other disease states and immunological phenotypes. Because HLA typing was unavailable for some donors at each locus, only the typed subset was used in association tests. Because counts were too low, more than 15 rarely observed V segments, including chromosome 9 orphons, were excluded from the earlier analysis of 587 of the donors. Cytomegalovirus status was reported to be diagnosed by the classifier with high specificity and sensitivity in both the original and validation cohorts. Specific HLA alleles were associated with 16,951 TCR beta sequences at a false discovery rate of 0.05 in a later analysis. Most TCR sequences were seen in very few donors, while some public TCRs were found in many individuals. In the study, roughly 160 TCR beta chains were listed as associated with cytomegalovirus. A later analysis found that HLA-associated TCR beta chains were more clonally expanded and had lower generation probabilities than equally common non-associated chains. Because the 87-base-pair reads could not distinguish some IMGT-functional V segments, including TRBV6-2 and TRBV6-3, those segments were excluded. A group of highly shared sequence variants was considered likely to be a technical artifact of the sequencing pipeline. A later analysis found that most CMV-associated TCR beta chains appeared HLA-restricted, with HLA associations seemingly driven largely by CMV exposure. A later genetic analysis associated a missense DCLRE1C variant with V-gene and J-gene trimming of TCR beta chains, and an independent cohort replicated the association. The only immune exposure information available for the cohort was CMV serostatus. Assigning TCR associations to individual alleles was difficult when HLA alleles, especially DR and DQ, strongly co-occurred.

The CDR3 contains 17 residues, cysteine and phenylalanine counted. Only CDR3 DNA remains: 51 bases, in frame from the first base. CDR1 and CDR2, looked up from the germline V gene (reference sequence), are MNHEY and SMNVEV. V lost 5 bases and J lost 2 bases, and the count of bases not matched to a germline gene is 11. A remark on this clone: Its antigen specificity is not known. No base qualities exist here, and no much larger clone lies one base off it.

The cohort consisted of 670 or so healthy bone marrow donors. Cohort members were all nominally healthy when sampled, although unrecorded immune exposures were likely present. The donor tested CMV seronegative, placing the donor among the roughly 340 seronegative members of the cohort. Each donor provided a peripheral blood sample, and peripheral blood mononuclear cells were used for TCR beta sequencing. Genomic DNA extraction from the blood cell samples was performed with the Qiagen DNeasy Blood Extraction Kit. The sequence is built from TRBV27 and TRBJ2-1; 8 bases in between match TRBD1. Sequencing was carried out using PBMCs. This clonotype was sampled from a man between 18 and 35 years old in good health and CMV-seronegative. The DNA sequence is given as TGTGCCAGCAGTCCCAAACGGCTCAGGGGGCCCTACAATGAGCAGTTCTTC. It translates as CASSPKRLRGPYNEQFF.